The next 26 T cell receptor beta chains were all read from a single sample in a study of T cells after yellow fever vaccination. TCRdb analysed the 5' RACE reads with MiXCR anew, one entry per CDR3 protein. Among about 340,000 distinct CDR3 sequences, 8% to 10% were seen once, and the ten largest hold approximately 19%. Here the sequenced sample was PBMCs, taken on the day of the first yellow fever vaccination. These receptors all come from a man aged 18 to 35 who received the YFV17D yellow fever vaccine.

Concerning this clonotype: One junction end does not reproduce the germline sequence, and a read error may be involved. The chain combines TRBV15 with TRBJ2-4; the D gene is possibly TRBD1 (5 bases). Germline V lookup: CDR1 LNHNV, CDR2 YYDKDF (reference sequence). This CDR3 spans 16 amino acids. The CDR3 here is CATSRESGLDKNIPYF. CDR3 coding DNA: TGTGCCACCAGCAGAGAATCAGGGTTAGACAAAAACATTCCGTACTTC.

CDR3 in amino acids: CSVGLQPDQPQHF. The CDR3 DNA is TGCAGCGTTGGGTTACAGCCTGATCAGCCCCAGCATTTT. This sequence joins TRBV29-1 and TRBJ1-5; D not certain. There are 13 residues in the CDR3. CDR1 SQVTM and CDR2 ANQGSEA come from the germline V gene. Trimming left V 4 bases short and J 5 bases short, with 12 bases between.

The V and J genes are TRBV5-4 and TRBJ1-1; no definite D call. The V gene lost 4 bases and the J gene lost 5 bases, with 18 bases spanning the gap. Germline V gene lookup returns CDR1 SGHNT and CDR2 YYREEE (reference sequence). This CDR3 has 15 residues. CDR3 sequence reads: CASSPQNVMRTEAFF. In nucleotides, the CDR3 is TGTGCCAGCAGCCCTCAGAACGTCATGAGGACTGAAGCTTTCTTT.

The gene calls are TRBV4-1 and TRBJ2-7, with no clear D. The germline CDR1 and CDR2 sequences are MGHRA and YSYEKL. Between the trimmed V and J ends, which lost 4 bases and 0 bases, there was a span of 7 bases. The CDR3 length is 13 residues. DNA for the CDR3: TGCGCCAGCAGCCCTTCCCTCTCCTACGAGCAGTACGTC. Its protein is CASSPSLSYEQYV.

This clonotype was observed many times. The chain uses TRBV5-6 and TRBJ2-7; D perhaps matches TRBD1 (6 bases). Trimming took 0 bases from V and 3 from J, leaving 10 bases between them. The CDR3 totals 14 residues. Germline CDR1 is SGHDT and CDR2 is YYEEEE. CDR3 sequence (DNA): TGTGCCAGCAGCTTGGGACAGGCGGTCTACGAGCAGTACGTC. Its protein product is CASSLGQAVYEQYV.

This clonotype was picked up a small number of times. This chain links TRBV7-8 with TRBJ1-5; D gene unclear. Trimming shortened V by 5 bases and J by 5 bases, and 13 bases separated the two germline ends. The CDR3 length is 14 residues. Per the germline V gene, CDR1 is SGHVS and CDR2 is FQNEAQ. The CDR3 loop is CASSADLKDQPQHF. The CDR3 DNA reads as TGTGCCAGCAGCGCCGACCTCAAAGATCAGCCCCAGCATTTT.

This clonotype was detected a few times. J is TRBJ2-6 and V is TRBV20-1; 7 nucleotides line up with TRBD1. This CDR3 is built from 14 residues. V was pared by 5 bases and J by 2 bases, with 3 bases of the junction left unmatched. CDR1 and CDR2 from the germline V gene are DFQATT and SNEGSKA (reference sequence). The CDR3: CSAPDRAGANVLTF. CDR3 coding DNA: TGCAGTGCTCCCGACAGGGCTGGGGCCAACGTCCTGACTTTC.

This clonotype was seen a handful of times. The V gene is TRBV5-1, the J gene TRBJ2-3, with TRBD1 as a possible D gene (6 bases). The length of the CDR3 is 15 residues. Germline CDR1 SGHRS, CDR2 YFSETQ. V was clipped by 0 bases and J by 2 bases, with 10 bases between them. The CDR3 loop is CASSLGTDHTDTQYF. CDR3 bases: TGCGCCAGCAGCTTGGGGACAGACCACACAGATACGCAGTATTTT.

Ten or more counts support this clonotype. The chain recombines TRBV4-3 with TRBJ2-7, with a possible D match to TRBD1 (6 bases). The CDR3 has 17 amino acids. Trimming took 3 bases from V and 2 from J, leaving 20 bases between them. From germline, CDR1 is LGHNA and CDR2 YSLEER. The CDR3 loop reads CASSHNQVQGLAYEQYF. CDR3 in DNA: TGCGCCAGCAGCCATAACCAAGTTCAGGGGTTGGCCTACGAGCAGTACTTC.

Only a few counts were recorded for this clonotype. CDR3 DNA sequence: TGCGCCAGCAGCTTGGTGAGGGGGCGCATCACTGAAGCTTTCTTT. It encodes CASSLVRGRITEAFF. The rearrangement uses TRBV5-1 and TRBJ1-1; TRBD1 matches at 7 bases. In germline, CDR1 is SGHRS, CDR2 YFSETQ. The CDR3 contains 15 residues. V gave up 0 bases and J gave up 4 bases; unmatched junction bases: 6.

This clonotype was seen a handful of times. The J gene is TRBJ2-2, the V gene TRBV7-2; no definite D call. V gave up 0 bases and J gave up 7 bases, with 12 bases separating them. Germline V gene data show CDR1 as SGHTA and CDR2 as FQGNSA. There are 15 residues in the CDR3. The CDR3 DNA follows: TGTGCCAGCAGCTTAGCGGACCCCGCGGACGGGGAGCTGTTTTTT. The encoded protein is CASSLADPADGELFF. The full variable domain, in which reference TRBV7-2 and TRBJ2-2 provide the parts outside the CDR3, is GAGVSQSPSNKVTEKGKDVELRCDPISGHTALYWYRQSLGQGLEFLIYFQGNSAPDKSGLPSDRFSAERTGGSVSTLTIQRTQQEDSAVYLCASSLADPADGELFFGEGSRLTVL.

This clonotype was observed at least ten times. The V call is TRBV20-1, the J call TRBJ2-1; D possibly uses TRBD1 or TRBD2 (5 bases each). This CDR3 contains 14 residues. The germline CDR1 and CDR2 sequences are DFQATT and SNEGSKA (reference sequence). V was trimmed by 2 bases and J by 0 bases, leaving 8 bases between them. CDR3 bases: TGCAGTGCTAGATGGGGGAGCTCCTACAATGAGCAGTTCTTC. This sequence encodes CSARWGSSYNEQFF.

The CDR3 DNA follows: TGTGCCAGTAGTAGAAAGGGGGCTTATTCAATGAACACTGAAGCTTTCTTT. As protein: CASSRKGAYSMNTEAFF. The V and J genes are TRBV19 and TRBJ1-1, with 7 bases that match TRBD1. The CDR3 contains 17 residues. Germline values: CDR1 LNHDA, CDR2 SQIVND (reference sequence). The junction had 11 bases not matched to a gene; V was cut back by 4 bases and J by 0 bases.

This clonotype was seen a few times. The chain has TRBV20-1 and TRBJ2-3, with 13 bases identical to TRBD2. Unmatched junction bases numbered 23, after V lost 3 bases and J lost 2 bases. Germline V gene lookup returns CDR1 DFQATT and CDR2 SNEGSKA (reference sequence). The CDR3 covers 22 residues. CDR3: CSASTAEPTSGGALMNTDTQYF. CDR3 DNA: TGCAGTGCTAGTACAGCCGAGCCCACTAGCGGGGGGGCCTTAATGAACACAGATACGCAGTATTTT.

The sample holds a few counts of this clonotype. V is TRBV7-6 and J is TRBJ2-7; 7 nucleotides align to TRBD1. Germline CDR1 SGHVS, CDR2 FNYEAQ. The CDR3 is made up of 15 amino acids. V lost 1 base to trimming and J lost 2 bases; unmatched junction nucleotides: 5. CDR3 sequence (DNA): TGTGCCAGCAGCTTAGAGACAGGGATTACCTACGAGCAGTACTTC. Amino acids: CASSLETGITYEQYF.

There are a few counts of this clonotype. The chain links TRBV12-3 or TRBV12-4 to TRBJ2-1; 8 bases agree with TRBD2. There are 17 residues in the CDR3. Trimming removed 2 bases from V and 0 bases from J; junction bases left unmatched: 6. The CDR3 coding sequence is TGTGCCAGCAGTTTAACCGCGGGGGGCAACTCCTACAATGAGCAGTTCTTC. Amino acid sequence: CASSLTAGGNSYNEQFF.

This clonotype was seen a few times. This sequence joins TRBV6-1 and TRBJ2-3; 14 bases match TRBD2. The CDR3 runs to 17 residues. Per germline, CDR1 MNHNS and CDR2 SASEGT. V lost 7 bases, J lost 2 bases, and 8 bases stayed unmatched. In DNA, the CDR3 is TGTGCCAGCACTCGACTAGCGGGGGGGCCCGACACAGATACGCAGTATTTT. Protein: CASTRLAGGPDTDTQYF.

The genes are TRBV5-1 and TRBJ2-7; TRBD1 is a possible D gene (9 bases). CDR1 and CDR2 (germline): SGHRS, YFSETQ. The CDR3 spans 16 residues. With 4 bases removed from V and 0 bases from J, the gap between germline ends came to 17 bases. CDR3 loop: CASSPGGTGSSYEQYV. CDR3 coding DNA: TGCGCCAGCAGCCCGGGAGGGACAGGGAGCTCCTACGAGCAGTACGTC.

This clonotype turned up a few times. The CDR3 coding sequence is TGTGCCAGCATGGTGTTAGCGGGGGGGTGGGAGCAGTACTTC. Translating gives CASMVLAGGWEQYF. The rearrangement links TRBV12-3 or TRBV12-4 to TRBJ2-7, with 11 bases fitting TRBD2. J gave up 7 bases and V 7 bases, and 9 bases lay outside the gene matches. This CDR3 has 14 amino acids.

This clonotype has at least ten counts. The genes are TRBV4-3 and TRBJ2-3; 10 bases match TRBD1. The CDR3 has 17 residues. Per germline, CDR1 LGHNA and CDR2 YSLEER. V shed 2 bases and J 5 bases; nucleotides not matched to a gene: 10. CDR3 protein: CASSQHPGQGIGDTQYF. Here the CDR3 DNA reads TGCGCCAGCAGCCAACACCCGGGACAGGGGATTGGAGATACGCAGTATTTT.

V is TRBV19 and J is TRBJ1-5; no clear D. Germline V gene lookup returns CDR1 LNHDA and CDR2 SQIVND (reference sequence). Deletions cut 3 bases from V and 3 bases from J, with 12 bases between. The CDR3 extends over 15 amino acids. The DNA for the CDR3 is TGTGCCAGTAGTATGGAGACCGGGCACAATCAGCCCCAGCATTTT. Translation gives CASSMETGHNQPQHF.

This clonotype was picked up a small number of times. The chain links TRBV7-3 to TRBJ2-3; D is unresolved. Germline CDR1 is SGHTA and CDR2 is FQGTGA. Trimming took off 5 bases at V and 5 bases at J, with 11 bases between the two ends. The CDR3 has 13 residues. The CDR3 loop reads CASSPGWRDTQYF. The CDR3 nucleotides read TGTGCCAGCAGCCCCGGGTGGAGAGATACGCAGTATTTT.

For the CDR3, the DNA is TGCAGTGCTAGATCCGGCTTCACAGATACGCAGTATTTT. The encoded protein is CSARSGFTDTQYF. This chain links TRBV20-1 with TRBJ2-3; D gene unclear. Trimming shortened V by 2 bases and J by 2 bases, and 8 bases separated the two germline ends. Germline-derived CDR1 and CDR2 are DFQATT and SNEGSKA (reference sequence). The CDR3 loop spans 13 amino acids.

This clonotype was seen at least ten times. CDR3 DNA sequence: TGCGCCAGCAGTCCTGGGACCTATAGCTCCTACGAGCAGTACTTC. It yields the protein CASSPGTYSSYEQYF. This chain connects TRBV5-1 to TRBJ2-7, with D perhaps given as TRBD1 or TRBD2 (5 bases each). CDR1 is SGHRS and CDR2 is YFSETQ in the germline V gene. V lost 5 bases to trimming and J lost 0 bases, with 15 bases between them. CDR3 size: 15 residues. The variable domain in full, with the rest retrieved from reference TRBV5-1 and TRBJ2-7, is KAGVTQTPRYLIKTRGQQVTLSCSPISGHRSVSWYQQTPGQGLQFLFEYFSETQRNKGNFPGRFSGRQFSNSRSEMNVSTLELGDSALYLCASSPGTYSSYEQYFGPGTRLTVT.

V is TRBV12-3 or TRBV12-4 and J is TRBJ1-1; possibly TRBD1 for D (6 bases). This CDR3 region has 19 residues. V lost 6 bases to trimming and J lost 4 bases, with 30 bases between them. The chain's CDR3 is CASRAPGGGAKVSGTEAFF. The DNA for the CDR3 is TGTGCCAGCAGGGCCCCGGGAGGGGGGGCGAAGGTGTCTGGCACTGAAGCTTTCTTT.

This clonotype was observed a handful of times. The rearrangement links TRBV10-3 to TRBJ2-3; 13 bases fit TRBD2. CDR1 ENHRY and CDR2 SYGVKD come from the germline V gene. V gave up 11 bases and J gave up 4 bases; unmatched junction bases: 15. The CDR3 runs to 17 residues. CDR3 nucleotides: TGTGCCGTGTCCTCCCTCACTAGCGGGGGGGCATCAGATACGCAGTATTTT. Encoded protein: CAVSSLTSGGASDTQYF.